The next 3 T cell receptor beta chains were all read from a single sample in a study of blood T cell repertoires in COVID-19. Only in-frame clones appear in the TCRdb table, and some are missing; sequencing was by immunoSEQ multiplex PCR. The sample holds some 170,000 clones, approximately 84% seen once. The sample was PBMCs or T cells enriched from blood (not recorded which). The receptors come from a human donor with acute COVID-19. The donor label of this sample is uncertain.

The chain carries TRBV27 and TRBJ1-1, with 7 bases aligning to TRBD1. V trimming: 2 bases; J trimming: 1 base; junction bases outside the gene matches: 7. Germline V gives CDR1 MNHEY, CDR2 SMNVEV (reference sequence). This CDR3 has 16 amino acids. CDR3 in amino acids: CASSLPPQGGNTEAFF. Here the CDR3 DNA reads TGTGCCAGCAGTTTACCCCCCCAGGGGGGGAACACTGAAGCTTTCTTT.

This chain uses TRBV6-5 with TRBJ2-2, with 11 bases identical to TRBD1. J lost 4 bases, V lost 8 bases, and 3 bases had no gene match. Looked up from germline, CDR1 is MNHEY and CDR2 is SVGAGI. The CDR3 loop spans 14 amino acids. This CDR3 is CASQGTGGTGELFF. In DNA, the CDR3 is TGTGCCAGCCAGGGGACAGGGGGCACCGGGGAGCTGTTTTTT.

J is TRBJ2-3 and V is TRBV2, with TRBD2 identical over 9 bases. The CDR3 consists of 14 residues. With V trimmed by 4 bases and J by 4 bases, 3 bases remained unmatched. Germline V gene data show CDR1 as SNHLY and CDR2 as FYNNEI. The CDR3 protein is CASSGLAGPDTQYF. CDR3 DNA sequence: TGTGCCAGCAGTGGCCTAGCGGGGCCAGATACGCAGTATTTT.